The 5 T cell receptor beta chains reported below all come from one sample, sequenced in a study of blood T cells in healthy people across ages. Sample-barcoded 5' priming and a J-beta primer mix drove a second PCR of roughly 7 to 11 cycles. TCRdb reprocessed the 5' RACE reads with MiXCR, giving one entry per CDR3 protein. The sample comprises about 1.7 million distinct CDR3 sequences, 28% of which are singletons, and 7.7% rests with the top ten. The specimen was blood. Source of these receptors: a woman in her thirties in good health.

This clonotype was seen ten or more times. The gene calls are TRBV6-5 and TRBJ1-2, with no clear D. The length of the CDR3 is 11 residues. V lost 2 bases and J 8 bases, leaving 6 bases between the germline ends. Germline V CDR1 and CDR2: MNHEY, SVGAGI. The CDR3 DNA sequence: TGTGCCAGCAGTTACGCGGGAGGCTACACCTTC. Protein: CASSYAGGYTF.

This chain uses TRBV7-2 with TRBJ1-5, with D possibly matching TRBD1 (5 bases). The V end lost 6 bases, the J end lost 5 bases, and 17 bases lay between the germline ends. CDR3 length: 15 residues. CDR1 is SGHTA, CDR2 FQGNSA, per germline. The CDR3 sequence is CASRRKGLPDQPQHF. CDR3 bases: TGTGCCAGCAGGCGAAAGGGACTCCCCGATCAGCCCCAGCATTTT.

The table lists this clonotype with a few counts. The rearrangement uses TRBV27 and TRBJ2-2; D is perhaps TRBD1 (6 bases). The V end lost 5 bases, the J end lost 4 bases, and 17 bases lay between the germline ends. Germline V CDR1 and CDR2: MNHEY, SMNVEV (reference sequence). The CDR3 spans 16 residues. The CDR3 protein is CASSAHRVRGTGELFF. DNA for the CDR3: TGTGCCAGCAGTGCACACAGGGTGAGGGGCACCGGGGAGCTGTTTTTT.

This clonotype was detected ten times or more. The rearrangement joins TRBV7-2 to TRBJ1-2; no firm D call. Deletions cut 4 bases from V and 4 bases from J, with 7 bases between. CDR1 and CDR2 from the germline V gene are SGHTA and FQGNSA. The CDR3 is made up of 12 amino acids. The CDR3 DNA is TGTGCCAGCAGCTCGATCGGCTATGGCTACACCTTC. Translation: CASSSIGYGYTF.

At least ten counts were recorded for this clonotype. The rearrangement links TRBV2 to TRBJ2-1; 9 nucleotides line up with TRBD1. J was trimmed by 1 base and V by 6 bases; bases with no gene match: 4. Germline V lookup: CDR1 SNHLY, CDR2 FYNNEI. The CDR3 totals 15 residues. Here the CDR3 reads CASSEGQGSYNEQFF. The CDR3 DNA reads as TGTGCCAGCAGCGAGGGACAGGGTTCCTACAATGAGCAGTTCTTC.